A single sample gave rise to the 30 T cell receptor beta chains below, sequenced in a study of blood T cell repertoires in COVID-19. Produced via immunoSEQ multiplex PCR; TCRdb's table is partial and in-frame only. Of fewer than 250,000 clones listed, 65% to 85% are singletons. The sample comprised PBMCs or T cells enriched from blood (not recorded which). The origin of the receptors is a young woman who had been exposed to COVID-19.

The sample holds one count of this clone. The V gene is TRBV6-1, the J gene TRBJ2-7; 7 nucleotides align to TRBD2. V lost 1 base and J lost 3; bases outside the gene matches: 6. Germline CDR1 is MNHNS and CDR2 is SASEGT. The CDR3 has 15 residues. The CDR3: CASSEVRGLLYEQYF. In DNA, the CDR3 is TGTGCCAGCAGTGAAGTGCGGGGACTACTCTACGAGCAGTACTTC.

The chain has TRBV15 and TRBJ1-2; 9 nucleotides agree with TRBD1. J lost 2 bases, V lost 0 bases, and 13 bases had no gene match. The CDR3 sequence is 19 residues long. Germline V gene lookup returns CDR1 LNHNV and CDR2 YYDKDF (reference sequence). CDR3 nucleotide sequence: TGTGCCACCAGCAGAGAACTGGACAGGGGTGAGGATTTGAACTATGGCTACACCTTC. Its protein product is CATSRELDRGEDLNYGYTF.

The chain recombines TRBV5-1 with TRBJ1-2, with 7 positions matching TRBD1. CDR3 length: 15 amino acids. V shed 3 bases, J shed 12 bases, and the junction held 17 bases outside the gene matches. Germline lookup yields CDR1 SGHRS and CDR2 YFSETQ. In nucleotides, the CDR3 is TGCGCCAGCAGCTATACTGCCGGGACAGCGACTAACCACACCTTC. It translates to CASSYTAGTATNHTF.

The chain couples TRBV6-2 or TRBV6-3 to TRBJ2-7; TRBD2 agrees at 7 bases. This CDR3 has 15 residues. Germline V gene data show CDR1 as MNHEY and CDR2 as SVGEGT. Trimming removed 0 bases from V and 0 bases from J; junction bases left unmatched: 2. CDR3 DNA: TGTGCCAGCAGTTACTCGGGGGAGGGCTCCTACGAGCAGTACTTC. Amino acid sequence: CASSYSGEGSYEQYF.

The chain's CDR3 is CASTFGGGALEQYF. Here the CDR3 DNA reads TGTGCCAGCACCTTCGGAGGGGGGGCGCTTGAGCAGTACTTC. The V gene is TRBV5-6, the J gene TRBJ2-7, with a tentative D call TRBD2 (7 bases). CDR3 length equals 14 residues. The germline V and J ends were trimmed by 6 bases and 7 bases, with 20 bases remaining between them. Germline V CDR1 and CDR2: SGHDT, YYEEEE.

This sequence joins TRBV4-3 and TRBJ1-5, with unresolved D. V was clipped by 0 bases and J by 4 bases, with 13 bases between them. The CDR3 covers 16 residues. Germline assignment: CDR1 LGHNA and CDR2 YSLEER. The chain's CDR3 is CASSQDRGGPNQPQHF. CDR3 nucleotides: TGCGCCAGCAGCCAAGATCGTGGAGGACCTAATCAGCCCCAGCATTTT.

The chain joins TRBV28 to TRBJ1-5; TRBD1 is a possible D gene (5 bases). Trimming left V 8 bases short and J 6 bases short, with 11 bases between. CDR1 and CDR2 from the germline V gene are MDHEN and SYDVKM. This CDR3 is built from 12 residues. CDR3 nucleotide sequence: TGTGCCAGCCGACTCGGGGGTCAGCCCCAGCATTTT. Translation: CASRLGGQPQHF.

V gene TRBV12-3 or TRBV12-4 combines with J gene TRBJ2-5; TRBD2 matches at 11 bases. J lost 5 bases, V lost 6 bases, and 2 bases had no gene match. The CDR3 has 13 residues. The CDR3 coding sequence is TGTGCCAGCAGAATAGCGGGGGGGGAGACCCAGTACTTC. Protein product: CASRIAGGETQYF.

The rearrangement joins TRBV5-5 to TRBJ1-1; D might be TRBD1 (6 bases). The CDR3 covers 15 residues. Germline V gene sequence: CDR1 SGHKS, CDR2 YYEKEE (reference sequence). V gave up 4 bases and J gave up 2 bases, with 15 bases separating them. CDR3 sequence: CASSLARGLNTEAFF. CDR3 nucleotide sequence: TGTGCCAGCAGCCTGGCGAGGGGGTTAAACACTGAAGCTTTCTTT. The full variable domain, with the rest looked up from reference TRBV5-5 and TRBJ1-1, is DAGVTQSPTHLIKTRGQQVTLRCSPISGHKSVSWYQQVLGQGPQFIFQYYEKEERGRGNFPDRFSARQFPNYSSELNVNALLLGDSALYLCASSLARGLNTEAFFGQGTRLTVV.

The J gene is TRBJ2-3, the V gene TRBV5-1, with 7 bases identical to TRBD1. Per germline, CDR1 SGHRS and CDR2 YFSETQ. The CDR3 length is 16 residues. The trim removed 0 bases at V and 7 bases at J, leaving 11 bases unmatched. The CDR3 sequence is CASSLGITGQMYTQYF. DNA for the CDR3: TGCGCCAGCAGCTTGGGAATAACGGGACAGATGTATACGCAGTATTTT.

J is TRBJ2-3 and V is TRBV9; possibly TRBD2 for D (6 bases). V lost 0 bases, J lost 0 bases, and 8 bases lay in between. The CDR3 spans 15 residues. Per the germline V gene, CDR1 is SGDLS and CDR2 is YYNGEE. CDR3 protein: CASSVGGVSTDTQYF. DNA of the CDR3: TGTGCCAGCAGCGTAGGGGGGGTAAGCACAGATACGCAGTATTTT.

The J gene is TRBJ2-1, the V gene TRBV29-1, with D perhaps TRBD1 (7 bases). Trimming removed 3 bases at V and 6 bases at J, with 12 bases between. Germline loops: CDR1 SQVTM, CDR2 ANQGSEA. The CDR3 spans 13 residues. The CDR3 loop is CSVDHQGGNEQFF. Here the CDR3 DNA reads TGCAGCGTTGACCACCAGGGGGGCAATGAGCAGTTCTTC.

The rearrangement links TRBV2 to TRBJ2-7, with D possibly TRBD1 on 6 matching bases. The V end was cut by 8 bases, the J end by 5 bases, with 16 bases between. CDR3 length: 13 residues. Germline values: CDR1 SNHLY, CDR2 FYNNEI. DNA for the CDR3: TGTGCCAGCGCCCGGGACAATGCCCACGAGCAGTACTTC. Amino acid sequence: CASARDNAHEQYF.

The chain joins TRBV13 to TRBJ2-7; 9 bases are a match to TRBD1. V shed 8 bases and J 1 base; nucleotides not matched to a gene: 12. Germline CDR1 PRHDT, CDR2 FYEKMQ (reference sequence). CDR3 length: 16 residues. The CDR3 reads CASALMGQGFSYEQYF. The CDR3 DNA sequence: TGTGCCAGCGCCCTAATGGGACAGGGATTTTCCTACGAGCAGTACTTC.

This chain joins TRBV28 and TRBJ1-4; 8 bases are a match to TRBD1. The ends lost 7 bases at V and 4 bases at J; junction bases unmatched: 5. Germline CDR1 and CDR2: MDHEN and SYDVKM. The CDR3 has 14 residues. The CDR3 region is CASTWTGSNEKLFF. The DNA of the CDR3 is TGTGCCAGCACATGGACAGGGAGTAATGAAAAACTGTTTTTT.

The chain couples TRBV18 to TRBJ2-7; D call uncertain. The CDR3 extends over 11 amino acids. V lost 4 bases, J lost 7 bases, and 8 bases lay in between. The germline CDR1 and CDR2 sequences are KGHSH and LQKENI. CDR3 region: CASSLLGEQYF. CDR3 coding DNA: TGTGCCAGCTCACTACTCGGGGAGCAGTACTTC.

This CDR3 is CASSLYRQSGYTF. The CDR3 DNA reads TGTGCCAGCAGTTTATACCGACAAAGCGGCTACACCTTC. The chain employs TRBV12-3 or TRBV12-4 and TRBJ1-2, with unresolved D. Trimming took 2 bases from V and 8 from J, leaving 12 bases between them. The length of the CDR3 is 13 residues.

J is TRBJ1-2 and V is TRBV3-1 (or the pseudogene TRBV3-2); TRBD1 aligns across 7 bases. V lost 7 bases and J lost 6; bases outside the gene matches: 8. The CDR3 runs to 13 residues. Germline assignment: CDR1 LGHDT and CDR2 YNNKEL (reference sequence). The CDR3 sequence: CASKRGQGNGYTF. CDR3 sequence (DNA): TGTGCCAGCAAAAGGGGGCAGGGAAATGGCTACACCTTC.

This CDR3 is CAWSVREGDYGYTF. The DNA of the CDR3 is TGTGCCTGGAGTGTTAGGGAGGGGGACTATGGCTACACCTTC. The chain joins TRBV30 to TRBJ1-2; TRBD1 might be the D (6 bases). The germline gives CDR1 GTSNPN, CDR2 SVGIG (reference sequence). The CDR3 length is 14 residues. V was pared by 0 bases and J by 3 bases, with 11 bases between.

The chain recombines TRBV5-4 with TRBJ1-6; maybe TRBD1 (5 bases). The CDR3 sequence is 16 residues long. Germline V gives CDR1 SGHNT, CDR2 YYREEE (reference sequence). V dropped 0 bases and J dropped 0 bases, with 7 bases sitting between them. In nucleotides, the CDR3 is TGTGCCAGCAGCTTGGATGGGGCCTCCTATAATTCACCCCTCCACTTT. Its protein is CASSLDGASYNSPLHF.

The V and J genes are TRBV5-4 and TRBJ1-1, with TRBD1 matching over 8 bases. The length of the CDR3 is 13 residues. The germline V gene has CDR1 SGHNT and CDR2 YYREEE (reference sequence). After removal of 4 bases from V and 6 bases from J, the junction contained 5 bases not matched to a gene. CDR3 loop: CASSRTGYAEAFF. Here the CDR3 DNA reads TGTGCCAGCAGCCGGACAGGGTACGCTGAAGCTTTCTTT. The variable domain in full, completed from reference TRBV5-4 and TRBJ1-1, reads ETGVTQSPTHLIKTRGQQVTLRCSSQSGHNTVSWYQQALGQGPQFIFQYYREEENGRGNFPPRFSGLQFPNYSSELNVNALELDDSALYLCASSRTGYAEAFFGQGTRLTVV.

The gene calls are TRBV7-2 and TRBJ1-1; unclear D gene. Germline V gene sequence: CDR1 SGHTA, CDR2 FQGNSA. V was cut by 5 bases and J by 4 bases, with 14 bases left in between. This CDR3 contains 14 residues. CDR3 nucleotides: TGTGCCAGCAGCCCACGGGTAGTGTTCACTGAAGCTTTCTTT. Amino acid sequence: CASSPRVVFTEAFF.

The V and J genes are TRBV15 and TRBJ2-3; maybe TRBD2 (5 bases). Trimming removed 0 bases from V and 3 bases from J, with 10 bases in between. In germline, CDR1 is LNHNV, CDR2 YYDKDF (reference sequence). The CDR3 extends over 15 amino acids. CDR3 loop: CATSRDPTSTDTQYF. The CDR3 nucleotides are TGTGCCACCAGCAGAGACCCAACTAGTACAGATACGCAGTATTTT. Supplemented by reference TRBV15 and TRBJ2-3, the full variable domain reads DAMVIQNPRYQVTQFGKPVTLSCSQTLNHNVMYWYQQKSSQAPKLLFHYYDKDFNNEADTPDNFQSRRPNTSFCFLDIRSPGLGDTAMYLCATSRDPTSTDTQYFGPGTRLTVL.

This clone has only a few counts. The gene calls are TRBV5-6 and TRBJ1-2; 7 bases fit TRBD1. Germline V gene lookup returns CDR1 SGHDT and CDR2 YYEEEE. This CDR3 region has 15 residues. Losses at the gene ends were 6 bases for V and 2 bases for J; bases not matched to a gene: 10. This chain's CDR3 is CASTTTTGANYGYTF. CDR3 sequence (DNA): TGTGCCAGCACCACTACCACAGGGGCAAACTATGGCTACACCTTC.

This chain links TRBV18 with TRBJ2-3; weak D call: TRBD1 (6 bases). The CDR3 is 16 amino acids. CDR1 and CDR2 from the germline V gene are KGHSH and LQKENI. Trimming left V 3 bases short and J 4 bases short, with 17 bases between. CDR3 bases: TGTGCCAGCTCACCCCAAATGCAGGGGCTCGCAGATACGCAGTATTTT. This sequence encodes CASSPQMQGLADTQYF.

The chain is built from TRBV4-1 and TRBJ1-2; perhaps TRBD1 as D (6 bases). V lost 0 bases and J lost 6, with 17 bases in between. This CDR3 has 16 residues. Germline V gene data show CDR1 as MGHRA and CDR2 as YSYEKL. In DNA form, the CDR3 reads TGCGCCAGCAGCCAAGAACCGACAGGCCAGACTAATGGCTACACCTTC. It encodes CASSQEPTGQTNGYTF.

V and J are TRBV15 and TRBJ1-5; 7 bases map to TRBD1. Germline V gene lookup returns CDR1 LNHNV and CDR2 YYDKDF (reference sequence). V lost 4 bases, J lost 0 bases, and 3 bases stayed unmatched. The CDR3 is 15 residues long. The CDR3 loop is CATSKDRTSNQPQHF. The CDR3 DNA is TGTGCCACCAGCAAGGACAGGACTAGCAATCAGCCCCAGCATTTT.

V usage is TRBV11-1 and J usage is TRBJ2-7; D unresolved. V was shortened by 2 bases and J by 6 bases, with 17 bases between the two germline ends. Germline V gene lookup returns CDR1 SGHAT and CDR2 FQDESV (reference sequence). The CDR3 totals 15 residues. This CDR3 reads CASSLWRESLSEQYF. As DNA, the CDR3 is TGTGCCAGCAGCTTATGGAGAGAATCCCTTTCCGAGCAGTACTTC.

The chain has TRBV6-2 or TRBV6-3 and TRBJ2-1, with 11 bases that match TRBD2. Germline V gene sequence: CDR1 MNHEY, CDR2 SVGEGT. The CDR3 consists of 14 residues. V lost 4 bases, J lost 7 bases, and 3 bases stayed unmatched. The CDR3 protein is CASSLAGGRNEQFF. The CDR3 DNA reads TGTGCCAGCAGTTTAGCGGGGGGGCGTAATGAGCAGTTCTTC.

The V gene is TRBV2, the J gene TRBJ1-5; 7 bases agree with TRBD1. The CDR3 loop spans 13 amino acids. With 8 bases clipped from V and 4 bases from J, the junction kept 5 bases outside the gene matches. From germline, CDR1 is SNHLY and CDR2 FYNNEI. In DNA form, the CDR3 reads TGTGCCAGCCCGACAGGGTCAAATCAGCCCCAGCATTTT. Encoded protein: CASPTGSNQPQHF.